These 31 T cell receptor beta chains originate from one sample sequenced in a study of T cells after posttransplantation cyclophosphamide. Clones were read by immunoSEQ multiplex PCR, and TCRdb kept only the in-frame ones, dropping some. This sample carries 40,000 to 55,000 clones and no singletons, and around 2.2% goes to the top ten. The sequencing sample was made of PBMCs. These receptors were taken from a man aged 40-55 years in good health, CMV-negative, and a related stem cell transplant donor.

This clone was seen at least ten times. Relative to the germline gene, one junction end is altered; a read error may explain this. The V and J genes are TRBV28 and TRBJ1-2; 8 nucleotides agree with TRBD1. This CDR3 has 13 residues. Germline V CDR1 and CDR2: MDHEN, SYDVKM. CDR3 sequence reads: CASSITSGGLGFF. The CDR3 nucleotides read TGTGCCAGCAGTATCACGTCAGGGGGCCTGGGGTTCTTC.

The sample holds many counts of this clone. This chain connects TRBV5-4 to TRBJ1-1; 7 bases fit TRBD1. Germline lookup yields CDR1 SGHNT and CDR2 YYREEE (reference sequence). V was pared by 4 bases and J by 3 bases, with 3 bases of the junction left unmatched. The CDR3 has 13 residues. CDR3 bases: TGTGCCAGCAGCCCGACAGGGTACACTGAAGCTTTCTTT. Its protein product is CASSPTGYTEAFF.

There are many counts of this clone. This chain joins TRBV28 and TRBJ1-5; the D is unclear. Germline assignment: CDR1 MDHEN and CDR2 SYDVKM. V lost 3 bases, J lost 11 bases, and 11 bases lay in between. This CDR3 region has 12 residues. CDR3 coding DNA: TGTGCCAGCAGTTTCGAGTGGTCGGCCCAGCATTTT. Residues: CASSFEWSAQHF.

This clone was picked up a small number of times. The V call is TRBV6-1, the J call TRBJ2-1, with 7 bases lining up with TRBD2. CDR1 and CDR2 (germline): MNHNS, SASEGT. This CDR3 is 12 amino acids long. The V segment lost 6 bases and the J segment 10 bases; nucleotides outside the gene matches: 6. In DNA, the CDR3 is TGTGCCAGCAGATTCCCCGGGGGGGAGCAGTTCTTC. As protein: CASRFPGGEQFF.

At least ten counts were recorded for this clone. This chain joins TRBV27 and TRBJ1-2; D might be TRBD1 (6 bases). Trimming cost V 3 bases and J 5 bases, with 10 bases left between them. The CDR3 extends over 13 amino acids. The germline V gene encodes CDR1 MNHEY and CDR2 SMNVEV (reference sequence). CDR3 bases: TGTGCCAGCAGTTTTCAGGGGCTGTATGGCTACACCTTC. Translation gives CASSFQGLYGYTF.

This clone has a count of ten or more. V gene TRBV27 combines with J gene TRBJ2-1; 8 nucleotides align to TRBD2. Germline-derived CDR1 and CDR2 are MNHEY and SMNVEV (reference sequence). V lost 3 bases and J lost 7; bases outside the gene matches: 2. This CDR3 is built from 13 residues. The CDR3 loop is CASSFSSGNEQFF. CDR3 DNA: TGTGCCAGCAGTTTCTCTAGCGGGAATGAGCAGTTCTTC.

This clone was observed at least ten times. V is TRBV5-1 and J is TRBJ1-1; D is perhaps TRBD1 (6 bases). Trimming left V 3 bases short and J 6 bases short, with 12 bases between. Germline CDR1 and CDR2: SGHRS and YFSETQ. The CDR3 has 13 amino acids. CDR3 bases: TGCGCCAGCAGCTCCTGGGAGGGGGCTGAAGCTTTCTTT. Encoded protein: CASSSWEGAEAFF. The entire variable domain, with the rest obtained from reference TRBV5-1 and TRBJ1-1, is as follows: KAGVTQTPRYLIKTRGQQVTLSCSPISGHRSVSWYQQTPGQGLQFLFEYFSETQRNKGNFPGRFSGRQFSNSRSEMNVSTLELGDSALYLCASSSWEGAEAFFGQGTRLTVV.

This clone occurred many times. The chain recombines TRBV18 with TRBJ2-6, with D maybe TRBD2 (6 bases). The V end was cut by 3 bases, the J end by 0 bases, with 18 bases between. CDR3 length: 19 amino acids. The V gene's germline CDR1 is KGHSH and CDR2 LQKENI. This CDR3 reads CASSPIDGGPFSGANVLTF. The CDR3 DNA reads TGTGCCAGCTCACCGATCGACGGGGGTCCCTTCTCTGGGGCCAACGTCCTGACTTTC.

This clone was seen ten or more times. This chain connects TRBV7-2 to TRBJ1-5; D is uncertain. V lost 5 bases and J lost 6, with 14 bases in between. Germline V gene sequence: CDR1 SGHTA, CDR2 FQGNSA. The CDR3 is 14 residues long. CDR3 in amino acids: CASSPPGYSQPQHF. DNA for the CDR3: TGTGCCAGCAGCCCCCCGGGGTACAGTCAGCCCCAGCATTTT. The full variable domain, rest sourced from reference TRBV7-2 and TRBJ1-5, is GAGVSQSPSNKVTEKGKDVELRCDPISGHTALYWYRQSLGQGLEFLIYFQGNSAPDKSGLPSDRFSAERTGGSVSTLTIQRTQQEDSAVYLCASSPPGYSQPQHFGDGTRLSIL.

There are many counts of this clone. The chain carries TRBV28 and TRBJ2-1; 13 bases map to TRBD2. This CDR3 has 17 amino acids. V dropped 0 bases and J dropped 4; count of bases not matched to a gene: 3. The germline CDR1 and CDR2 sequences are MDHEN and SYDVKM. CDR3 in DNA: TGTGCCAGCAGTTTATGGGGGACTAGCGGGGTTTACAATGAGCAGTTCTTC. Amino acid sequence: CASSLWGTSGVYNEQFF.

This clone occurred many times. The CDR3 region has the DNA TGTGCCAGCAGCTTGGACAGAGATAATTCACCCCTCCACTTT. Amino acid sequence: CASSLDRDNSPLHF. This rearrangement joins TRBV5-4 to TRBJ1-6; D unclear. CDR1 is SGHNT, CDR2 YYREEE, per germline (reference sequence). Between the trimmed V and J ends, which lost 0 bases and 5 bases, there was a span of 6 bases. The CDR3 contains 14 residues.

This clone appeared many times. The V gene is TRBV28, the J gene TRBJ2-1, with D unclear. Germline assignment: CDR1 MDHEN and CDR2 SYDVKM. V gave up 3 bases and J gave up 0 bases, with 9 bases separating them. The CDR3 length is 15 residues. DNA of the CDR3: TGTGCCAGCAGTTTTAGCTTCGACTCCTACAATGAGCAGTTCTTC. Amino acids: CASSFSFDSYNEQFF. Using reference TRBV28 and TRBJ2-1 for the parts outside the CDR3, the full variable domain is DVKVTQSSRYLVKRTGEKVFLECVQDMDHENMFWYRQDPGLGLRLIYFSYDVKMKEKGDIPEGYSVSREKKERFSLILESASTNQTSMYLCASSFSFDSYNEQFFGPGTRLTVL.

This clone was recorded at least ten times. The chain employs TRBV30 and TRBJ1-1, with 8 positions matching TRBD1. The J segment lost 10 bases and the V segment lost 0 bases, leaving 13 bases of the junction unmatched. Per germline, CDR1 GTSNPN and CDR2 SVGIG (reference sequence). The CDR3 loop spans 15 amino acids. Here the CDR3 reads CAWSVEDRETGGAFF. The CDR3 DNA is TGTGCCTGGAGTGTAGAGGACAGGGAAACAGGGGGAGCTTTCTTT. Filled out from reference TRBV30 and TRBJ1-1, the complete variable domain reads SQTIHQWPATLVQPVGSPLSLECTVEGTSNPNLYWYRQAAGRGLQLLFYSVGIGQISSEVPQNLSASRPQDRQFILSSKKLLLSDSGFYLCAWSVEDRETGGAFFGQGTRLTVV.

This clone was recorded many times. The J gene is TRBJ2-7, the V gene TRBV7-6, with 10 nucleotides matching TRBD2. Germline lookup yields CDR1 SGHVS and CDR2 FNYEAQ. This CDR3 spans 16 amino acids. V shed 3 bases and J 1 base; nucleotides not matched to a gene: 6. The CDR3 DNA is TGTGCCAGCAGCTTGTTATCTAGCGGGAGTTCCTACGAGCAGTACTTC. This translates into CASSLLSSGSSYEQYF.

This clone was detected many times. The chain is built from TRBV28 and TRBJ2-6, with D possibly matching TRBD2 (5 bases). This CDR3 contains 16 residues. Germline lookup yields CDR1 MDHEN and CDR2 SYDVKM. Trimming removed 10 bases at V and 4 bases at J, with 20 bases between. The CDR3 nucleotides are TGTGCCACCGGAGGAAGGGCTCCACTGGGGGCCAACGTCCTGACTTTC. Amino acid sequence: CATGGRAPLGANVLTF.

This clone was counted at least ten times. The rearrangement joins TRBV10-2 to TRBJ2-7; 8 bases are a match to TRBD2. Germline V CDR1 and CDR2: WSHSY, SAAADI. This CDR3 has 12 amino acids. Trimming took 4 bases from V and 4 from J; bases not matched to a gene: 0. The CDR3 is CASSGLAYEQYF. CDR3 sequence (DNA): TGCGCCAGCAGTGGACTAGCGTACGAGCAGTACTTC.

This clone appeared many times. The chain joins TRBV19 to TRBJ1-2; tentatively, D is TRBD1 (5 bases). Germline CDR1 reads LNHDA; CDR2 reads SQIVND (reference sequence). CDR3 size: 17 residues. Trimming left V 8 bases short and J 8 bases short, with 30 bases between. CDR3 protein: CASAARSPRVVSVGYTF. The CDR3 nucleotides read TGTGCCAGTGCTGCACGAAGCCCCAGGGTGGTGTCGGTCGGCTACACCTTC.

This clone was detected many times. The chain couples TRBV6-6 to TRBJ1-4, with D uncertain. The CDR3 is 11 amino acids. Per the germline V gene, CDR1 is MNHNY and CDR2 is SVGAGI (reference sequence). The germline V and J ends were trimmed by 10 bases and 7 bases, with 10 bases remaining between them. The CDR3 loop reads CATTSGEKLFF. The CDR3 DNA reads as TGTGCCACTACGTCGGGTGAAAAACTGTTTTTT.

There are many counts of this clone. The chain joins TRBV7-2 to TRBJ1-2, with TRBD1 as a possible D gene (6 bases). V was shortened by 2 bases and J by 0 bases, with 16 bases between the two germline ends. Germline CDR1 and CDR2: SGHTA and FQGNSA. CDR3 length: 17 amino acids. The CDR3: CASSLSWRTAANYGYTF. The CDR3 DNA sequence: TGTGCCAGCAGCTTATCATGGCGGACAGCCGCTAACTATGGCTACACCTTC.

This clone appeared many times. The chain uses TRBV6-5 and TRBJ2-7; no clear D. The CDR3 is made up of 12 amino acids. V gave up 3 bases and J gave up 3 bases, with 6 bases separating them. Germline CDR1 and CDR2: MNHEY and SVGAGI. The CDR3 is CASSYNSYEQYF. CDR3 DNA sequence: TGTGCCAGCAGTTATAACAGCTACGAGCAGTACTTC.

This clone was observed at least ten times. The CDR3 loop reads CASNSGQGVTEAFF. The CDR3 DNA reads as TGCGCCAGCAACTCAGGACAGGGCGTCACTGAAGCTTTCTTT. The chain joins TRBV5-1 to TRBJ1-1, with 8 bases that match TRBD1. The CDR3 extends over 14 amino acids. The germline V gene encodes CDR1 SGHRS and CDR2 YFSETQ. J was trimmed by 4 bases and V by 6 bases; bases with no gene match: 8.

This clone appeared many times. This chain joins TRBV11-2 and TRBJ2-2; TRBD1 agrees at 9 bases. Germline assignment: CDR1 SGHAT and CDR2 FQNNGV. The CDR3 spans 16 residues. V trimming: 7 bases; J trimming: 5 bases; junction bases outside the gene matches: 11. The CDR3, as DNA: TGTGCCAGCATCCCCCCGGGACAGGGATTAACCGGGGAGCTGTTTTTT. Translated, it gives CASIPPGQGLTGELFF. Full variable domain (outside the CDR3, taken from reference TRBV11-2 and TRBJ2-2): EAGVAQSPRYKIIEKRQSVAFWCNPISGHATLYWYQQILGQGPKLLIQFQNNGVVDDSQLPKDRFSAERLKGVDSTLKIQPAKLEDSAVYLCASIPPGQGLTGELFFGEGSRLTVL.

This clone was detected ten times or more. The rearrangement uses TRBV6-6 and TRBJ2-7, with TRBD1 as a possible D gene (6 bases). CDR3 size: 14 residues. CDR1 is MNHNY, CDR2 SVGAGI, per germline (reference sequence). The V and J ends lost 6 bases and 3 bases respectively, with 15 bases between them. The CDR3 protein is CASSFDRISYEQYF. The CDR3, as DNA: TGTGCCAGCAGCTTTGACAGGATCAGCTACGAGCAGTACTTC.

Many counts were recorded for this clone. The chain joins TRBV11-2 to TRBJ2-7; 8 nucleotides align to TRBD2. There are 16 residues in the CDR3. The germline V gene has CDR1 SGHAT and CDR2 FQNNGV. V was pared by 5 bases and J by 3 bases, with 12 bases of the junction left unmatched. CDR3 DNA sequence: TGTGCCAGCAGCCGGGGGGGTAGTGGACAGTTCTACGAGCAGTACTTC. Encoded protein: CASSRGGSGQFYEQYF.

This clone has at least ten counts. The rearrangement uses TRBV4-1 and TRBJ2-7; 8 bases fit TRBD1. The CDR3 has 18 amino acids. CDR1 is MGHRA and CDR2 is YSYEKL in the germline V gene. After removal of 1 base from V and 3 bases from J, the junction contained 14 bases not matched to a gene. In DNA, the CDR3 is TGCGCCAGCAGCCAAGTCGAGGGGGCAGGGGGCTTCGGCTACGAGCAGTACTTC. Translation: CASSQVEGAGGFGYEQYF.

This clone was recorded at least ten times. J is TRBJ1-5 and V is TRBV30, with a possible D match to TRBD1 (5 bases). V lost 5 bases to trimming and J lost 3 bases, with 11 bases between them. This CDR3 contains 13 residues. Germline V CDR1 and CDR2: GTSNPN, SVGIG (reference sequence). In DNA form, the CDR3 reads TGTGCCTGGTCACGGGGGAACAATCAGCCCCAGCATTTT. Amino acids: CAWSRGNNQPQHF.

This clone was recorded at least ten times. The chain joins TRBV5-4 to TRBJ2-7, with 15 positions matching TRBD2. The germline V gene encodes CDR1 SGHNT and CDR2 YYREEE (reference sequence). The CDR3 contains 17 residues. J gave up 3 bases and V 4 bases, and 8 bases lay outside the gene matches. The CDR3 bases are TGTGCCAGCAGCCCCGGGACTAGCGGGAGGTCTCTCTACGAGCAGTACTTC. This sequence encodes CASSPGTSGRSLYEQYF.

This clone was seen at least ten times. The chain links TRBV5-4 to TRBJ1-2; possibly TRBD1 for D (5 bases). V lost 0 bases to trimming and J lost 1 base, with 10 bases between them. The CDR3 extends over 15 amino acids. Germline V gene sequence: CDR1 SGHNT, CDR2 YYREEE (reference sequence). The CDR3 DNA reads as TGTGCCAGCAGCTTGGCCGGCAGGGTTAACTATGGCTACACCTTC. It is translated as CASSLAGRVNYGYTF.

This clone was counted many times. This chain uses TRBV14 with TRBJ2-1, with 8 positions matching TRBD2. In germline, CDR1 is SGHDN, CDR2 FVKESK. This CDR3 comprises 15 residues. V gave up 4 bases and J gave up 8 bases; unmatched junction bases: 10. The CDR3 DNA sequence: TGTGCCAGCAGCCCCCTAGCGGGTCGGGGGGATGAGCAGTTCTTC. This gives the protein CASSPLAGRGDEQFF.

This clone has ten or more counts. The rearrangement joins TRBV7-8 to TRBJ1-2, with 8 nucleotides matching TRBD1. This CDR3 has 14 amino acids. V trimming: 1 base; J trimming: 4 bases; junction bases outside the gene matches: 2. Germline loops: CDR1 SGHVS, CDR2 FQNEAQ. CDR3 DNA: TGTGCCAGCAGCTTAGAAGGGACAGGCTATGGCTACACCTTC. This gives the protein CASSLEGTGYGYTF.

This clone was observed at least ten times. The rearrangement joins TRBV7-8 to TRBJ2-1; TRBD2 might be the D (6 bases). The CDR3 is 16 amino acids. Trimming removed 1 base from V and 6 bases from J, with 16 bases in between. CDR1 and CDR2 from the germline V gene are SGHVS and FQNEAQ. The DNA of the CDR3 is TGTGCCAGCAGCTTAGACCGCGGCCGGGGGTCCAATGAGCAGTTCTTC. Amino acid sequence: CASSLDRGRGSNEQFF.